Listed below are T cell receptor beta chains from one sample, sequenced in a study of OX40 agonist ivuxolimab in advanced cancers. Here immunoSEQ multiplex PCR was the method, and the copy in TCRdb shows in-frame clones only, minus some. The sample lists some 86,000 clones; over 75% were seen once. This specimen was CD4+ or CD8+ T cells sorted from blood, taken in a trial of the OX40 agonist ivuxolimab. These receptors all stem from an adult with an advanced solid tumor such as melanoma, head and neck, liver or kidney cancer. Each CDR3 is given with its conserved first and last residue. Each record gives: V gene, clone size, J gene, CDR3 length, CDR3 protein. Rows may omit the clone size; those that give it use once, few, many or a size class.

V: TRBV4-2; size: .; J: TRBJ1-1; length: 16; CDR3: CASSQDEVGSDTEAFF
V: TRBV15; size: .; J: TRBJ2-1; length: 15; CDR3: CATRTRAGTSSEQFF
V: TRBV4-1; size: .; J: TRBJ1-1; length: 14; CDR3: CASTFGRVGTEAFF
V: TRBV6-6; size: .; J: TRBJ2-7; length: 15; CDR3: CASRPTGTTVGEQYF
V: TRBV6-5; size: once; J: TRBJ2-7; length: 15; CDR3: CASSYGGSATNEQYF
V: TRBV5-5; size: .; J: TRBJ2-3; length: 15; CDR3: CASSLVGTSTDTQYF
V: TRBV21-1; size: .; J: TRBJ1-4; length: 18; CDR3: CASSKPSGTGGENEKLFF
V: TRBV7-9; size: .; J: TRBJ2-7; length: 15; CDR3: CASSLMGQGNYEQYF
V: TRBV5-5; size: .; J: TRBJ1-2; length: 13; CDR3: CASSLGRDGGYTF
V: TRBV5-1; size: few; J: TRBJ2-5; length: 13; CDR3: CASSSGPDETQYF
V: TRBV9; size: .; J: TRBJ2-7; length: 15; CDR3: CASSETGTGAYEQYF
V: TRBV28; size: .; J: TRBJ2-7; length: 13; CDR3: CASTRTSPYEQYF
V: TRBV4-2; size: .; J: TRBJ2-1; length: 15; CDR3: CASSQDRGQYNEQFF
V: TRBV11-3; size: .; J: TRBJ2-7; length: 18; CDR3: CASSLDWGGSGVTYEQYF
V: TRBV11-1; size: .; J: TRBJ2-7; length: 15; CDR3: CASSLKRTGSYEQYF
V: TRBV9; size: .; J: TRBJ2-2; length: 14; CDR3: CASTAEGNTGELFF
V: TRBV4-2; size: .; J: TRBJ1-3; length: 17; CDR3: CASSGIRRGRWGNTIYF
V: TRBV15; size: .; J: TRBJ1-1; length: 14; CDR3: CATSRDRVNTEAFF
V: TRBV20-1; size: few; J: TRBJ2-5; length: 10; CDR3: CSATNPPLYF
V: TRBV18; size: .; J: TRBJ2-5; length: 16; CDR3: CASSPSQVVSGETQYF
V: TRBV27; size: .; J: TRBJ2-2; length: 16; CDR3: CASSPIGTGSSGELFF
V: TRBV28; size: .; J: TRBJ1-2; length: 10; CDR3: CASLGVGYTF
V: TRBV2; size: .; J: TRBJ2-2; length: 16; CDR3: CASSVLGQKNTGELFF
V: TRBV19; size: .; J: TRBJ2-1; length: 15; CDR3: CASSLGLAGGREQFF
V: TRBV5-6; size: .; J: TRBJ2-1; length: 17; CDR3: CASSLVGTGHRDNEQFF
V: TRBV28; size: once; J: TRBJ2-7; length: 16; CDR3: CASENGGAGALREQYF
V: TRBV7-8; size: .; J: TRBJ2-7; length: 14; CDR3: CASSFNAGLDEQYF
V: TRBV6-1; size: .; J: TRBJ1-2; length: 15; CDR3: CASSEAEQDRGGYTF
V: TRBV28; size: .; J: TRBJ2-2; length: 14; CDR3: CASSLTFNTGELFF
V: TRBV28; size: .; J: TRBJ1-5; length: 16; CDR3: CASSSGGKWGNQPQHF
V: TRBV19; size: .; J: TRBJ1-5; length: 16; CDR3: CASSIVADLFNQPQHF
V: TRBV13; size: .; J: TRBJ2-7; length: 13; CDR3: CASSRLGTYEQYF
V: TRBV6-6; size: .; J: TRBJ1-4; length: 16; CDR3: CASRADRTATNEKLFF
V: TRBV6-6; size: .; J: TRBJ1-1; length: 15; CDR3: CASSYRPPPDTEAFF
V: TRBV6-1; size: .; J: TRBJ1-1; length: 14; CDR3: CASLSLGANTEAFF
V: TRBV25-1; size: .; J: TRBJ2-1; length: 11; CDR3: CASSDYNEQFF
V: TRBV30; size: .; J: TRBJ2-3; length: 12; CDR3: CACSTRGFTQYF
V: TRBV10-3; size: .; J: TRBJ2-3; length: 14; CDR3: CAISEPRQIYTQYF
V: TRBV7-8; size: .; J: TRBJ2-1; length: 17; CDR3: CASSLGGTSRELHEQFF
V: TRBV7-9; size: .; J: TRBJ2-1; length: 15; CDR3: CASSLRRGPYNEQFF
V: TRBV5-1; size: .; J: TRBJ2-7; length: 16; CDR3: CASSGPSSVGSYEQYF
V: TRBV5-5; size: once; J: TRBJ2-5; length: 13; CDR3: CASSLAGAETQYF
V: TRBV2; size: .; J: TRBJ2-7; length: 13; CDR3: CASRADPANEQYF
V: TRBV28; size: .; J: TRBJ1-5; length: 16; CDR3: CASSPGRLFGNQPQHF
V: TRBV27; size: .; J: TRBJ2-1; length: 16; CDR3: CASSLLSGVVRNEQFF
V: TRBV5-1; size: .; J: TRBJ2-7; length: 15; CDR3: CASSWNPGTSYEQYF
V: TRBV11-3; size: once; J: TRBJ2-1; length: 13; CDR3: CASSLGSSWTQFF
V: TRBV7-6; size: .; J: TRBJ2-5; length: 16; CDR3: CASSPLAGGPGETQYF
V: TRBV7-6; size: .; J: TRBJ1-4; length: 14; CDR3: CASSLDQGGEKLFF
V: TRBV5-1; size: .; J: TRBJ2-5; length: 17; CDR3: CASKLWVGQPAQETQYF
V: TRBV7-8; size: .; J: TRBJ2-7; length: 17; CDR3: CASSLLRDRHSSYEQYF
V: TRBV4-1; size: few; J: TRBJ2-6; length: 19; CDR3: CASSLQGWGLGSGANVLTF
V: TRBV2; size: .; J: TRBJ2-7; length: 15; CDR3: CASSGRLLSSYEQYF
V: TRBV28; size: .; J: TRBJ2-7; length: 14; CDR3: CASSLAEQTYEQYF
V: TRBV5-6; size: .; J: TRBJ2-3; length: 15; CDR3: CASSFQGGGTDTQYF
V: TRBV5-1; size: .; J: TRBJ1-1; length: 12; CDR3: CASSSTGTEAFF
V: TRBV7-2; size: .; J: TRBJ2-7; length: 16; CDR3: CASSLDRAGGIYEQYF
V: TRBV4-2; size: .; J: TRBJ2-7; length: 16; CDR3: CASSQAGGTSGEEQYF